This T cell receptor beta chain was identified in a study of T cells in Graves' hyperthyroidism and ophthalmopathy. RNA transcripts were the template for amplifying TCR beta CDR3 regions. The primer set for the first-round RT-PCR of the TCR CDR3 was HTBI. TCRdb reprocessed the multiplex PCR reads via MiXCR and lists one record per CDR3 protein. The sample shows under 450,000 distinct CDR3 sequences, roughly 14% of them seen only once. Study-level points and caveats: Classification by a 13 V-J model distinguished ophthalmopathy from stable hyperthyroidism.

To note about this clonotype: Its antigen is unknown.

V trimming: 5 bases; J trimming: 8 bases; junction bases outside the gene matches: 11. In germline, CDR1 is MDHEN, CDR2 SYDVKM. This CDR3 spans 16 amino acids. Sample: blood. The source is a woman between 18 and 30 years old with Graves' hyperthyroidism. The chain recombines TRBV28 with TRBJ1-4; 10 nucleotides match TRBD1. The chain's CDR3 is CASSPTLGQGREKLFF. CDR3 DNA: TGTGCCAGCAGTCCTACATTGGGACAGGGGAGGGAAAAACTGTTTTTT.